These T cell receptor beta chains were read from a single sample in a study of T cells in Graves' hyperthyroidism and ophthalmopathy. TCRdb called the multiplex PCR reads again in MiXCR, with one record for every CDR3 protein. The repertoire includes fewer than 650,000 distinct CDR3 sequences, roughly 14% of them detected once, and about 4.5% sits in the top ten. Material: blood. The receptors here all came from a woman aged 40 to 50 with Graves' ophthalmopathy. Both conserved end residues are part of each CDR3. Fields, in order: D gene, clone size, V gene, J gene, CDR3 protein, CDR3 DNA. D genes are given only for firm matches. Clone size, where shown, is once, few, many, or a class for clones that have expanded.

NA	many	TRBV5-6	TRBJ2-7	CASSLVGAGEQYF	TGTGCCAGCAGCTTGGTGGGGGCTGGCGAGCAGTACTTC
NA	many	TRBV28	TRBJ1-1	CASSLTYNTEAFF	TGTGCCAGCAGTTTAACCTATAACACTGAAGCTTTCTTT
TRBD1	many	TRBV12-3/TRBV12-4	TRBJ2-7	CASSDPGQGYEQYF	TGTGCCAGCAGTGATCCGGGACAGGGCTACGAGCAGTACTTC
NA	many	TRBV7-3	TRBJ1-1	CASSAQIGILGSSNTEAFF	TGTGCCAGCAGCGCACAGATCGGTATCTTAGGCAGCTCGAACACTGAAGCTTTCTTT
TRBD2	NA	TRBV15	TRBJ2-7	CATSSSQGLATYEQYF	TGTGCCACCAGCAGCTCCCAGGGACTAGCGACTTACGAGCAGTACTTC
NA	many	TRBV20-1	TRBJ1-2	CSARLHPGGYYGYTF	TGCAGTGCTAGACTCCACCCTGGGGGGTACTATGGCTACACCTTC
TRBD1	many	TRBV19	TRBJ1-2	CASSIDRGTGGDRGYTF	TGTGCCAGTAGTATAGATCGTGGGACAGGGGGCGATCGTGGCTACACCTTC
NA	many	TRBV25-1	TRBJ1-3	CASSSPYGTGNTIYF	TGTGCCAGCAGTAGCCCCTACGGTACTGGAAACACCATATATTTT
TRBD1	many	TRBV28	TRBJ1-2	CASSVLGGQVYGYTF	TGTGCCAGCAGTGTCCTAGGAGGACAGGTCTATGGCTACACCTTC
NA	many	TRBV11-2	TRBJ2-7	CASSPSREGRSSYEQYF	TGTGCCAGCAGCCCTAGTCGTGAGGGGAGGTCCTCCTACGAGCAGTACTTC
NA	many	TRBV7-2	TRBJ2-7	CASSLGVLSGEQYF	TGTGCCAGCAGCTTAGGAGTTTTATCGGGTGAGCAGTACTTC
TRBD1	many	TRBV6-1	TRBJ2-7	CASSEGGDRDRAQYF	TGTGCCAGCAGTGAAGGGGGGGACAGGGATCGCGCGCAGTACTTC
NA	NA	TRBV27	TRBJ2-7	CASRPKGYEGTFYEQYF	TGTGCCAGCAGACCCAAGGGGTATGAGGGCACGTTCTACGAGCAGTACTTC
NA	many	TRBV7-9	TRBJ2-7	CASSPDSSYEQYF	TGTGCCAGCAGTCCCGACAGCTCCTACGAGCAGTACTTC
NA	NA	TRBV25-1	TRBJ2-4	CASSEPGTLAKNIQYF	TGTGCCAGCAGTGAACCGGGAACTCTAGCCAAAAACATTCAGTACTTC
NA	many	TRBV19	TRBJ1-1	CASSEVRNTEAFF	TGTGCCAGCAGCGAGGTCCGGAACACTGAAGCTTTCTTT
TRBD2	NA	TRBV5-1	TRBJ2-7	CASRFSGSYEQYF	TGCGCCAGCAGGTTTAGCGGGAGCTACGAGCAGTACTTC
TRBD1	many	TRBV11-1	TRBJ2-7	CASSSTGSPSSYEQYF	TGTGCCAGCAGCTCGACAGGGTCGCCCAGCTCCTACGAGCAGTACTTC
TRBD2	many	TRBV11-2	TRBJ2-7	CASSLDSREDSYEQYF	TGTGCCAGCAGCTTAGATTCGCGGGAGGACTCCTACGAGCAGTACTTC
NA	few	TRBV19	TRBJ1-2	CASIQGGEVSGYTF	TGTGCCAGTATACAAGGCGGAGAGGTATCGGGCTACACCTTC